The rows below give T cell receptor beta chains drawn from one sample of a study of blood T cell repertoires in COVID-19. Assay used: immunoSEQ multiplex PCR; TCRdb lists only in-frame clones, some missing. The repertoire consists of some 350,000 clones, with over 80% occurring once and the leading ten covering around 5%. The sequenced sample was PBMCs or T cells enriched from blood (not recorded which). All receptors come from a young man who had recovered from COVID-19. The CDR3 runs from the conserved cysteine through the conserved F or W. D genes are given only for firm matches. Expanded clones get a size class; other rows say once, few or many, or leave the size out.

abundance: .; d_gene: .; j_gene: TRBJ2-7; v_gene: TRBV10-1; CDR3aa: CASSGGEATSYEQYF; CDR3nt: TGCGCCAGCAGTGGTGGGGAGGCGACCTCCTACGAGCAGTACTTC
abundance: .; d_gene: .; j_gene: TRBJ2-1; v_gene: TRBV7-2; CDR3aa: CASSLVLFNEQFF; CDR3nt: TGTGCCAGCAGCTTAGTACTGTTCAATGAGCAGTTCTTC
abundance: once; d_gene: TRBD1; j_gene: TRBJ2-7; v_gene: TRBV10-3; CDR3aa: CAISRTGSGSYEQYF; CDR3nt: TGTGCCATCAGCCGGACAGGGTCTGGCTCCTACGAGCAGTACTTC
abundance: .; d_gene: .; j_gene: TRBJ2-7; v_gene: TRBV28; CDR3aa: CASKKGPASYEQYF; CDR3nt: TGTGCCAGCAAAAAGGGGCCAGCCTCCTACGAGCAGTACTTC
abundance: .; d_gene: .; j_gene: TRBJ2-1; v_gene: TRBV7-8; CDR3aa: CASSIRTSRAAGHEQFF; CDR3nt: TGTGCCAGCAGCATAAGAACATCCAGGGCGGCGGGGCATGAGCAGTTCTTC
abundance: .; d_gene: TRBD1; j_gene: TRBJ1-5; v_gene: TRBV18; CDR3aa: CASSLGQENQPQHF; CDR3nt: TGTGCCAGCTCACTAGGACAGGAGAATCAGCCCCAGCATTTT
abundance: .; d_gene: .; j_gene: TRBJ2-7; v_gene: TRBV3-1/TRBV3-2; CDR3aa: CASSQGASRNSYEQYF; CDR3nt: TGTGCCAGCAGCCAAGGGGCAAGCAGGAACTCCTACGAGCAGTACTTC
abundance: once; d_gene: .; j_gene: TRBJ2-7; v_gene: TRBV19; CDR3aa: CASSHAVGLDYEQYF; CDR3nt: TGTGCCAGTAGTCACGCTGTGGGTCTAGACTACGAGCAGTACTTC
abundance: .; d_gene: .; j_gene: TRBJ2-1; v_gene: TRBV6-4; CDR3aa: CASSAQGVASEQFF; CDR3nt: TGTGCCAGCAGCGCACAGGGAGTCGCAAGTGAGCAGTTCTTC
abundance: .; d_gene: .; j_gene: TRBJ1-2; v_gene: TRBV28; CDR3aa: CASRGRERGYGYTF; CDR3nt: TGTGCCAGCAGGGGCCGGGAGAGGGGCTATGGCTACACCTTC
abundance: .; d_gene: TRBD1; j_gene: TRBJ1-1; v_gene: TRBV18; CDR3aa: CASSRQQGNSEAFF; CDR3nt: TGTGCCAGCTCACGTCAACAGGGGAACTCTGAAGCTTTCTTT
abundance: .; d_gene: TRBD1; j_gene: TRBJ2-5; v_gene: TRBV6-5; CDR3aa: CASNPMGQQETQYF; CDR3nt: TGTGCCAGCAATCCCATGGGACAGCAAGAGACCCAGTACTTC
abundance: few; d_gene: .; j_gene: TRBJ1-2; v_gene: TRBV27; CDR3aa: CASSSHGGAAGGYTF; CDR3nt: TGTGCCAGCAGCTCCCATGGGGGGGCGGCTGGTGGCTACACCTTC
abundance: .; d_gene: .; j_gene: TRBJ2-3; v_gene: TRBV5-4; CDR3aa: CASSSRGNSKSTDTQYF; CDR3nt: TGTGCCAGCAGCTCCCGGGGAAACTCTAAGAGCACAGATACGCAGTATTTT
abundance: once; d_gene: .; j_gene: TRBJ1-3; v_gene: TRBV6-5; CDR3aa: CASRAGYSGNTIYF; CDR3nt: TGTGCCAGCAGGGCAGGGTACTCTGGAAACACCATATATTTT
abundance: .; d_gene: TRBD1; j_gene: TRBJ1-1; v_gene: TRBV9; CDR3aa: CASSEGTGFTEAFF; CDR3nt: TGTGCCAGCAGCGAAGGGACAGGGTTCACTGAAGCTTTCTTT
abundance: .; d_gene: .; j_gene: TRBJ1-4; v_gene: TRBV6-5; CDR3aa: CASSPGPPRLFF; CDR3nt: TGTGCCAGCAGTCCAGGTCCCCCAAGACTGTTTTTT
abundance: .; d_gene: .; j_gene: TRBJ2-3; v_gene: TRBV14; CDR3aa: CASSAGLSSTDTQYF; CDR3nt: TGTGCCAGCAGCGCAGGCTTATCTAGCACAGATACGCAGTATTTT
abundance: once; d_gene: .; j_gene: TRBJ1-5; v_gene: TRBV27; CDR3aa: CASSAGGQPQHF; CDR3nt: TGTGCCAGCAGTGCCGGAGGACAGCCCCAGCATTTT
abundance: .; d_gene: TRBD2; j_gene: TRBJ2-7; v_gene: TRBV5-1; CDR3aa: CASRVVAGTYEQYF; CDR3nt: TGCGCCAGCAGAGTGGTAGCGGGGACCTACGAGCAGTACTTC
abundance: once; d_gene: .; j_gene: TRBJ1-1; v_gene: TRBV18; CDR3aa: CASSLAGREAFF; CDR3nt: TGTGCCAGCTCCCTTGCAGGGAGGGAGGCTTTCTTT
abundance: .; d_gene: TRBD2; j_gene: TRBJ2-4; v_gene: TRBV11-2; CDR3aa: CASSLPSGGINIQYF; CDR3nt: TGTGCCAGCAGCCTGCCTAGCGGGGGGATAAACATTCAGTACTTC
abundance: .; d_gene: .; j_gene: TRBJ2-1; v_gene: TRBV10-3; CDR3aa: CAVRLVSNEQFF; CDR3nt: TGTGCCGTAAGACTAGTATCCAATGAGCAGTTCTTC
abundance: .; d_gene: .; j_gene: TRBJ1-2; v_gene: TRBV28; CDR3aa: CASSLIEEALYGYTF; CDR3nt: TGTGCCAGCAGTTTGATTGAGGAGGCCCTCTATGGCTACACCTTC
abundance: .; d_gene: .; j_gene: TRBJ2-4; v_gene: TRBV5-4; CDR3aa: CASSNPSGAKKNIQYF; CDR3nt: TGTGCCAGCTCAAACCCCTCGGGAGCTAAGAAAAACATTCAGTACTTC
abundance: .; d_gene: .; j_gene: TRBJ1-4; v_gene: TRBV19; CDR3aa: CASSIARTTDEKLFF; CDR3nt: TGTGCCAGTAGTATTGCACGGACTACTGATGAAAAACTGTTTTTT
abundance: .; d_gene: .; j_gene: TRBJ1-5; v_gene: TRBV2; CDR3aa: CASSGQQMNQPQHF; CDR3nt: TGTGCCAGCAGTGGGCAACAGATGAATCAGCCCCAGCATTTT
abundance: .; d_gene: .; j_gene: TRBJ2-2; v_gene: TRBV5-1; CDR3aa: CASTGTYTGELFF; CDR3nt: TGCGCCAGCACCGGGACTTACACCGGGGAGCTGTTTTTT
abundance: .; d_gene: TRBD1; j_gene: TRBJ1-2; v_gene: TRBV29-1; CDR3aa: CSVGGQGASDGYTF; CDR3nt: TGCAGCGTGGGTGGACAGGGGGCATCGGATGGCTACACCTTC
abundance: .; d_gene: .; j_gene: TRBJ2-7; v_gene: TRBV2; CDR3aa: CASSVSRDISYEQYF; CDR3nt: TGTGCCAGCAGTGTAAGCCGGGACATCTCCTACGAGCAGTACTTC
abundance: .; d_gene: .; j_gene: TRBJ1-2; v_gene: TRBV9; CDR3aa: CASSVVGAGVYGYTF; CDR3nt: TGTGCCAGCAGCGTAGTAGGGGCAGGGGTCTATGGCTACACCTTC
abundance: .; d_gene: .; j_gene: TRBJ1-2; v_gene: TRBV5-6; CDR3aa: CASSLKPSGGYTF; CDR3nt: TGTGCCAGCAGCTTGAAACCTTCGGGTGGCTACACCTTC
abundance: .; d_gene: .; j_gene: TRBJ2-5; v_gene: TRBV5-1; CDR3aa: CASSLLPQETQYF; CDR3nt: TGCGCCAGCAGCTTACTCCCCCAAGAGACCCAGTACTTC
abundance: .; d_gene: .; j_gene: TRBJ1-1; v_gene: TRBV10-3; CDR3aa: CAIRGSGTTPTEAFF; CDR3nt: TGTGCCATCAGGGGTTCCGGGACAACCCCAACTGAAGCTTTCTTT
abundance: .; d_gene: TRBD1; j_gene: TRBJ2-2; v_gene: TRBV25-1; CDR3aa: CASSEQGAPHTGELFF; CDR3nt: TGTGCCAGCAGTGAACAGGGGGCGCCCCACACCGGGGAGCTGTTTTTT
abundance: .; d_gene: TRBD1; j_gene: TRBJ1-1; v_gene: TRBV27; CDR3aa: CASKMGQRATEAFF; CDR3nt: TGTGCCAGCAAAATGGGACAGAGGGCCACTGAAGCTTTCTTT
abundance: .; d_gene: TRBD1; j_gene: TRBJ2-7; v_gene: TRBV10-3; CDR3aa: CAISESGTGLYEQYF; CDR3nt: TGTGCCATCAGTGAATCCGGGACAGGACTCTACGAGCAGTACTTC
abundance: .; d_gene: .; j_gene: TRBJ1-4; v_gene: TRBV5-1; CDR3aa: CASSSGTRTEKLFF; CDR3nt: TGCGCCAGCAGTTCCGGGACTCGAACTGAAAAACTGTTTTTT